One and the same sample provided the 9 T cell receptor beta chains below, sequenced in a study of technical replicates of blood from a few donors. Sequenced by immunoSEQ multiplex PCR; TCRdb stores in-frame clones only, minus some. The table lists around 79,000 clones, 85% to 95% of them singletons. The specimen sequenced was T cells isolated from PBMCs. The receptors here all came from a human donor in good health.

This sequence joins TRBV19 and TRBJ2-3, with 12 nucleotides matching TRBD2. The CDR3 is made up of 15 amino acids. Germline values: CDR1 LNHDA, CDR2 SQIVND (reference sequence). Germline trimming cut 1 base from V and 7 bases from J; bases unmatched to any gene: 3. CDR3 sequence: CASSIATSGGHTQYF. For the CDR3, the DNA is TGTGCCAGTAGTATAGCGACTAGCGGGGGCCATACGCAGTATTTT. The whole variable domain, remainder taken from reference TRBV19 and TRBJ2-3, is DGGITQSPKYLFRKEGQNVTLSCEQNLNHDAMYWYRQDPGQGLRLIYYSQIVNDFQKGDIAEGYSVSREKKESFPLTVTSAQKNPTAFYLCASSIATSGGHTQYFGPGTRLTVL.

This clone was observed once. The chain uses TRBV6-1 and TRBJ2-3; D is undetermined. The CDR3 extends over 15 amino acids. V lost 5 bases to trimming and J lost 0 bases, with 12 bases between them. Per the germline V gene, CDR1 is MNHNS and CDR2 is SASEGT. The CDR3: CASSPTATSTDTQYF. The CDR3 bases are TGTGCCAGCAGTCCTACAGCAACTAGCACAGATACGCAGTATTTT.

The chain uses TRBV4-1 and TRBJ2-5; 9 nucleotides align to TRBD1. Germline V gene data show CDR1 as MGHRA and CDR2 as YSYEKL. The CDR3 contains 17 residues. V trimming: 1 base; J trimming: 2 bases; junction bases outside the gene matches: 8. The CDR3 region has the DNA TGCGCCAGCAGCCAAGTGGTAGGACAGGGGTCACAAGAGACCCAGTACTTC. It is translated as CASSQVVGQGSQETQYF.

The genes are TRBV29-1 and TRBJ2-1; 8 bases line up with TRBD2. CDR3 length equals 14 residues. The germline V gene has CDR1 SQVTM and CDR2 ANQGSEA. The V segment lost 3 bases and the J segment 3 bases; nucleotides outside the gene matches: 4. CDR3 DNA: TGCAGCGTTGACTCGGCGGGGGGCTACAATGAGCAGTTCTTC. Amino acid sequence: CSVDSAGGYNEQFF.

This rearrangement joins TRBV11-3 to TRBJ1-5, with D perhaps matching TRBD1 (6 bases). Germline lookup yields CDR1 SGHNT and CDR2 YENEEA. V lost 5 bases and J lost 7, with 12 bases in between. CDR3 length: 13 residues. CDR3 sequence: CASSPGEGQPQHF. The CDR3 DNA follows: TGTGCCAGCAGCCCAGGGGAGGGGCAGCCCCAGCATTTT.

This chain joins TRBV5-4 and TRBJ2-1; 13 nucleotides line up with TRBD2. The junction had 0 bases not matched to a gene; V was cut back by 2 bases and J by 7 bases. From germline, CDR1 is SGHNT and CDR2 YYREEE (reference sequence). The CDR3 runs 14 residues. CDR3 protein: CASSLLAGGNEQFF. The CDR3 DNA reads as TGTGCCAGCAGCTTACTAGCGGGGGGGAATGAGCAGTTCTTC.

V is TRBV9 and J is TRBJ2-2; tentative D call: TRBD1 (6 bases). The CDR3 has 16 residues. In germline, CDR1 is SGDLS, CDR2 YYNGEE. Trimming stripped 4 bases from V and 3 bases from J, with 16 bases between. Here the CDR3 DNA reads TGTGCCAGCAGCTCACAACAGGGTGTCGACACCGGGGAGCTGTTTTTT. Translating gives CASSSQQGVDTGELFF.

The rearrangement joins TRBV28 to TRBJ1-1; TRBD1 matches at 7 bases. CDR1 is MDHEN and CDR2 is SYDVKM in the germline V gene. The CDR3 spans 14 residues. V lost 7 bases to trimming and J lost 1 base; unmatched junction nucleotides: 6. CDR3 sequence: CASNEGQRNTEAFF. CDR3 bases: TGTGCCAGCAACGAGGGACAGCGGAACACTGAAGCTTTCTTT.

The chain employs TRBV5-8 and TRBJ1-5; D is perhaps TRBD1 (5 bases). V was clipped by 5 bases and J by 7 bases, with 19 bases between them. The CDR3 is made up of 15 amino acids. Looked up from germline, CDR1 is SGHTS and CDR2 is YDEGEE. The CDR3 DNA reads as TGTGCCAGCAGTACCGGGACTGGGGGAGCCCAGCCCCAGCATTTT. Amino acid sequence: CASSTGTGGAQPQHF.